This T cell receptor (beta chain) comes out of a study of T cell responses to AZD1222 COVID-19 vaccine. The method was immunoSEQ multiplex PCR; TCRdb's version includes in-frame clones alone and lacks a portion of them. Here the sample spans under 130,000 clones, around 89% being singletons. CDR1 is LNHDA and CDR2 is SQIVND in the germline V gene (reference sequence). V was cut by 3 bases and J by 7 bases, with 17 bases left in between. This CDR3 has 15 amino acids. The sequencing here drew on peripheral blood, taken on day 0 of AZD1222 vaccination. The chain has TRBV19 and TRBJ2-3; D may be TRBD2 (6 bases). This TCR was sampled from an adult in good health. Here the CDR3 DNA reads TGTGCCAGTAGTATCAGGGCTGCGGGGACCTATACGCAGTATTTT. This gives the protein CASSIRAAGTYTQYF.